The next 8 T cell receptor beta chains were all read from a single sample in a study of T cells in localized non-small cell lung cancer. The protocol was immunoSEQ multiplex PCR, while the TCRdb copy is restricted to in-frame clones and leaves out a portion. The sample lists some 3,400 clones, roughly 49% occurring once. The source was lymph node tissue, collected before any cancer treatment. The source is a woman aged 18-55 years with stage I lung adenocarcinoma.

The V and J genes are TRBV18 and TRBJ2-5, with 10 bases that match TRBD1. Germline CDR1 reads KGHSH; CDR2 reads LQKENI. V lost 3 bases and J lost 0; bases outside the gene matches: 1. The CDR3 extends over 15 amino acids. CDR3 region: CASSPGQGHQETQYF. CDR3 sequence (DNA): TGTGCCAGCTCACCGGGACAGGGGCACCAAGAGACCCAGTACTTC. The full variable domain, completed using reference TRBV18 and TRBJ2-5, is NAGVMQNPRHLVRRRGQEARLRCSPMKGHSHVYWYRQLPEEGLKFMVYLQKENIIDESGMPKERFSAEFPKEGPSILRIQQVVRGDSAAYFCASSPGQGHQETQYFGPGTRLLVL.

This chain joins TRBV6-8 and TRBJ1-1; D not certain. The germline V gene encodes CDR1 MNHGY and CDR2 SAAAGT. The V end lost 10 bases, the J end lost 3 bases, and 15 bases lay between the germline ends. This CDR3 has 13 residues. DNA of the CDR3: TGTGCCATCAGCGGGCAGACTCACACTGAAGCTTTCTTT. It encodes CAISGQTHTEAFF.

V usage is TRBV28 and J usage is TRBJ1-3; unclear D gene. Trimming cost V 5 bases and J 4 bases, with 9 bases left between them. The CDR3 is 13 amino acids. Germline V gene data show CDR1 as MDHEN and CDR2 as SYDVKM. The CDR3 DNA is TGTGCCAGCAGTCCCCAAGGGGGAAACACCATATATTTT. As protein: CASSPQGGNTIYF.

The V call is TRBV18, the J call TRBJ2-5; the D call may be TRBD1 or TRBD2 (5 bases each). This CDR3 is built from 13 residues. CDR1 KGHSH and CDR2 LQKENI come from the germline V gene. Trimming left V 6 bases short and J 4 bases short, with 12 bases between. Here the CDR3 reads CASSEGTGETQYF. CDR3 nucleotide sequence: TGTGCCAGCTCGGAAGGGACGGGAGAGACCCAGTACTTC.

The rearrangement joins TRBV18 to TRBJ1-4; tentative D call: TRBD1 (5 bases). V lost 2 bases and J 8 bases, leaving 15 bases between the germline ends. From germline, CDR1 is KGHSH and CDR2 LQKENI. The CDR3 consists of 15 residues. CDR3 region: CASSPKGPPGEKLFF. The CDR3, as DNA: TGTGCCAGCTCACCAAAGGGACCCCCAGGGGAAAAACTGTTTTTT. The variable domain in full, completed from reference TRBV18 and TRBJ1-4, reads NAGVMQNPRHLVRRRGQEARLRCSPMKGHSHVYWYRQLPEEGLKFMVYLQKENIIDESGMPKERFSAEFPKEGPSILRIQQVVRGDSAAYFCASSPKGPPGEKLFFGSGTQLSVL.

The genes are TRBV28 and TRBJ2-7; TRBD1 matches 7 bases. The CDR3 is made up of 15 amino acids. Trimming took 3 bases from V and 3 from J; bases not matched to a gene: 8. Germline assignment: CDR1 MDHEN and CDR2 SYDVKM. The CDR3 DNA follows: TGTGCCAGCAGTTTCGGGGACAGAGAAGACTACGAGCAGTACTTC. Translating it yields CASSFGDREDYEQYF.

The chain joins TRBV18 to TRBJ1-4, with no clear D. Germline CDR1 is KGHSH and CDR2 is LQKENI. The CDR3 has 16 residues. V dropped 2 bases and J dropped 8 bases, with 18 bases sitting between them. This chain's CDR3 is CASSPRIDPPWEKLFF. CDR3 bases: TGTGCCAGCTCACCAAGAATCGACCCCCCCTGGGAAAAACTGTTTTTT.

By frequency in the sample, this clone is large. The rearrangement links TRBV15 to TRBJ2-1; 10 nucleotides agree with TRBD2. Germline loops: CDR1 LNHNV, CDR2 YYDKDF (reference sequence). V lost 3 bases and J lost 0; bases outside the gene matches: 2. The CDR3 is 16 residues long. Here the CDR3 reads CATSSPSGSSYNEQFF. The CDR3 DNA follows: TGTGCCACCAGCAGTCCTAGCGGGAGCTCCTACAATGAGCAGTTCTTC.